The rows below give T cell receptor beta chains drawn from one sample of a study of T cells in Graves' hyperthyroidism and ophthalmopathy. One entry per CDR3 protein, called by TCRdb with MiXCR from the multiplex PCR reads. Altogether approximately 400,000 distinct CDR3 sequences are present, more than 12% being singletons, with the ten largest covering 15% to 20%. Sequencing was done on a sample of blood. The receptors derive from a woman between 25 and 40 years old with Graves' ophthalmopathy. The CDR3 runs from the conserved cysteine through the conserved F or W. A D gene is named only where the DNA matches it firmly. Clone size is not always given. Where it is, it says once, few, many or a class for expanded clones.

12 NA many TRBJ2-7 TRBV30 TGTGCCTGGACACCCCAACATGGTTTGCAGTACTTC CAWTPQHGLQYF
15 NA many TRBJ1-1 TRBV28 TGTGCCAGCAGTTTCGAGACAGAGATGAACACTGAAGCTTTCTTT CASSFETEMNTEAFF
15 TRBD2 many TRBJ2-3 TRBV6-2/TRBV6-3 TGTGCCAGTGTAAAAGAACTAGCGGGGTTGGAGACGCAGTATTTT CASVKELAGLETQYF
21 TRBD2 many TRBJ2-2 TRBV13 TGTGCCAGCAGCCAAAGGGTGATAAAAGCGGGGCCCTTCGCGAACACCGGGGAGCTGTTTTTT CASSQRVIKAGPFANTGELFF
15 TRBD1 many TRBJ1-3 TRBV2 TGTGCCAGCAGTGAAGGATCAGGGGGAGGAAACACCATATATTTT CASSEGSGGGNTIYF
15 TRBD2 NA TRBJ2-1 TRBV5-6 TGTGCCAGCAGCCCCGGTGGGAGGGTTGGCAATGAGCAGTTCTTC CASSPGGRVGNEQFF
12 NA few TRBJ2-3 TRBV3-1 TGTGCCAGCAGCCAAGATCCCGTTACGCAGTATTTT CASSQDPVTQYF
15 NA NA TRBJ2-1 TRBV7-2 TGTGCCAGCAGCTCCTTAAAAACCAACTACAATGAGCAGTTCTTC CASSSLKTNYNEQFF
14 NA many TRBJ1-5 TRBV19 TGTGCCAGTACGGCAGGGCGTATGAATCAGCCCCAGCATTTT CASTAGRMNQPQHF
14 NA NA TRBJ1-1 TRBV29-1 TGCAGCGTTTTCGGGGGGTTAATAGACCCTGAAGCTTTCTTT CSVFGGLIDPEAFF
14 NA many TRBJ1-1 TRBV6-1 TGTGCCAGCAGTTACGGTATGGGGAACACTGAAGCTTTCTTT CASSYGMGNTEAFF
16 NA NA TRBJ2-3 TRBV30 TGTGCCTGGAGTTTCACCGGTGGTGGGGACACAGATACGCAGTATTTT CAWSFTGGGDTDTQYF
14 NA many TRBJ2-7 TRBV3-1 TGTGCCAGCAGCCCCCTGAGGGGCTCCTACGAGCAGTACTTC CASSPLRGSYEQYF
19 TRBD2 NA TRBJ2-3 TRBV20-1 TGCAGTGCTAGAGATTCCCCTAGCGGATTCAAGTATAGCACAGATACGCAGTATTTT CSARDSPSGFKYSTDTQYF
15 TRBD1 many TRBJ2-5 TRBV2 TGTGCCAGCAGTGGCGAGACAGGGGAGGAAGAGACCCAGTACTTC CASSGETGEEETQYF
15 NA few TRBJ1-6 TRBV20-1 TGCAGTGCTAGAGCCGGGGCCGGGGAAAATTCACCCCTCCACTTT CSARAGAGENSPLHF
15 NA many TRBJ2-5 TRBV20-1 TGCAGTGCTACAGTGGAGGGGACACGGGAAGAGACCCAGTACTTC CSATVEGTREETQYF
18 TRBD2 once TRBJ2-2 TRBV2 TGTGCCAGCAGTGAAGCGACTAGCGGGGGGGCCTTGACCGGGGAGCTGTTTTTT CASSEATSGGALTGELFF
18 TRBD1 few TRBJ1-4 TRBV7-9 TGTGCCAGCAGCTTAGTCACCGGGACAGGGGCAACTAATGAAAAACTGTTTTTT CASSLVTGTGATNEKLFF
17 TRBD1 NA TRBJ2-3 TRBV10-3 TGTGCCATCAGCAGTCTTGGGACAGGGCGTAGCACAGATACGCAGTATTTT CAISSLGTGRSTDTQYF
15 NA many TRBJ1-2 TRBV29-1 TGCAGCGTTGAAGCGGCAGGGACTACTAACTATGGCTACACCTTC CSVEAAGTTNYGYTF
16 NA many TRBJ2-5 TRBV30 TGTGCCTGGAGTGTACGGCGCGGGGGCTCAATGGAGACCCAGTACTTC CAWSVRRGGSMETQYF
14 TRBD2 many TRBJ2-2 TRBV20-1 TGCAGCGCTCGACGGGGGGCGAACACCGGGGAGCTGTTTTTT CSARRGANTGELFF
13 NA many TRBJ2-7 TRBV20-1 TGCAGTGCTAACTTAGGTCAATCCTACGAGCAGTACTTC CSANLGQSYEQYF
15 NA many TRBJ2-7 TRBV7-6 TGTGCCAGCAGCCTAACCGCCAAACAGGGATACGAGCAGTACTTC CASSLTAKQGYEQYF
16 NA few TRBJ2-1 TRBV19 TGTGCCAGTAGTATTCGGGCGGTTGACTCCTACAATGAGCAGTTCTTC CASSIRAVDSYNEQFF
17 NA NA TRBJ1-3 TRBV12-3/TRBV12-4 TGTGCCAGCAGTTCAACGATGGGGGGGGCTTATGGAAACACCATATATTTT CASSSTMGGAYGNTIYF
12 NA few TRBJ1-1 TRBV20-1 TGCAGTGCTAGAGATACGGGGGAGGGTGATTTCTTT CSARDTGEGDFF
17 TRBD1 many TRBJ2-5 TRBV6-1 TGTGCCAGCAGTGAATTTGGAGGGACAGGGGGCGAGGAGACCCAGTACTTC CASSEFGGTGGEETQYF
14 NA NA TRBJ2-3 TRBV6-5 TGTGCCAGCAGTTACCGACAGACTACAGATACGCAGTATTTT CASSYRQTTDTQYF
13 NA many TRBJ1-6 TRBV20-1 TGCAGTGCGAGGGGTTTTAAGGGTTCACCCCTCCACTTT CSARGFKGSPLHF
16 TRBD2 NA TRBJ2-6 TRBV6-1 TGTGCCCGCAAATTCGGGAGGGGTGGTGGGGCCAACGTCCTGACTTTC CARKFGRGGGANVLTF
14 NA NA TRBJ1-5 TRBV5-4 TGTGCCAGCAGCTTAGTAACGTATAATCAGCCCCAGCATTTT CASSLVTYNQPQHF
15 NA few TRBJ1-1 TRBV7-9 TGTGCCAGCAGCTCCGAGGGTTTTGGGAACACTGAAGCTTTCTTT CASSSEGFGNTEAFF
15 TRBD1 many TRBJ1-1 TRBV18 TGTGCCAGCTCACCAGCGGACAGGGGGCTAGCCGAAGCTTTCTTT CASSPADRGLAEAFF
15 TRBD1 few TRBJ1-3 TRBV7-2 TGTGCCAGCAGCTTAGCGACAGGGTCTGGAAACACCATATATTTT CASSLATGSGNTIYF
16 TRBD2 NA TRBJ2-3 TRBV6-2/TRBV6-3 TGTGCCAGCAGTTACTCGGAGGGGCGGGGGTGGGATACGCAGTATTTT CASSYSEGRGWDTQYF
18 NA NA TRBJ1-6 TRBV7-9 TGTGCCAGCAGCTTAGCTGAATGGGGGAGCCCTGCAAATTCACCCCTCCACTTT CASSLAEWGSPANSPLHF
16 TRBD2 many TRBJ2-1 TRBV15 TGTGCCACCAGCAGAGATCCATCCCGGGGGGGCCACGAGCAGTTCTTC CATSRDPSRGGHEQFF
16 TRBD1 NA TRBJ2-2 TRBV6-6 TGTGCCAGCAGTTACGGTGGGACAGGGTTTTCCGGGGAGCTGTTTTTT CASSYGGTGFSGELFF
14 TRBD2 NA TRBJ2-3 TRBV5-1 TGCGCCAGCAGCATCAGCGGGAGAGAAGATACGCAGTATTTT CASSISGREDTQYF
13 NA many TRBJ1-2 TRBV7-2 TGTGCCGGCAGCTTAGCTTGGGGGGACGGCTACACCTTC CAGSLAWGDGYTF
17 NA many TRBJ2-3 TRBV20-1 TGCAGTGCTAGAGGCACTCCGCAGGCATTTGGCGCAGATACGCAGTATTTT CSARGTPQAFGADTQYF
12 NA many TRBJ1-1 TRBV5-6 TGTGCCAGCAGCTTGTATAGGGCGGAAGCTTTCTTT CASSLYRAEAFF
14 NA NA TRBJ2-2 TRBV4-2 TGTGCCAGCAGCCAAGGGAGGGGACCCGGGGAGCTGTTTTTT CASSQGRGPGELFF
15 NA few TRBJ2-7 TRBV5-1 TGCGCCAGCAGCTTGGTTAACAAGCAGTCCGACGAGCAGTACTTC CASSLVNKQSDEQYF
13 NA many TRBJ2-2 TRBV29-1 TGCAGCGTTGGACAGGAAACGGGCGGGGAGCTGTTTTTT CSVGQETGGELFF
12 NA many TRBJ2-7 TRBV13 TGTGCCAGCAGCAATTCGCGGCGCGAGCAGTACTTC CASSNSRREQYF
17 NA many TRBJ2-2 TRBV7-9 TGTGCCAGCAGCTTAGGGGGGGCACCCCAGGACACCGGGGAGCTGTTTTTT CASSLGGAPQDTGELFF
17 TRBD1 many TRBJ1-5 TRBV20-1 TGCAGTGCTAGGGTCGGAAGGACAGGGGGCCTCAATCAGCCCCAGCATTTT CSARVGRTGGLNQPQHF
14 TRBD1 many TRBJ1-5 TRBV27 TGTGCCAGCAGTCTAAACAGGGGGACACAGCCCCAGCATTTT CASSLNRGTQPQHF
12 NA many TRBJ2-7 TRBV10-3 TGTGCCATCAGCCCCGGGTCGGACGAGCAGTACTTC CAISPGSDEQYF
14 NA many TRBJ1-2 TRBV7-2 TGTGCCAGCAGCGTTCAACATAGGACGGGGGGCTACACCTTC CASSVQHRTGGYTF